This entry lists 8 T cell receptor beta chains sequenced from one sample in a study of shared clonotypes between healthy human individuals. The assay was immunoSEQ multiplex PCR, and TCRdb's table has in-frame clones only and misses some. The profile shows some 500,000 clones, 77% of them singletons. Input material: PBMCs. These receptors were taken from a woman aged 40-49 years in good health. Some clones in this sample may be carry-over from other donors' samples.

Comments on this clone: Distinct nucleotide sequences in the sample also encode this CDR3. V and J are TRBV4-3 and TRBJ2-5, with D perhaps TRBD1 (6 bases). This CDR3 has 15 amino acids. V lost 3 bases and J 0 bases, leaving 11 bases between the germline ends. Germline CDR1 reads LGHNA; CDR2 reads YSLEER. CDR3 DNA: TGCGCCAGCAGCCAGAGTCAGGGGTACCAAGAGACCCAGTACTTC. Translating it yields CASSQSQGYQETQYF.

This clone was seen repeatedly, ten times or more. This chain joins TRBV11-2 and TRBJ2-2; a possible D gene is TRBD2 (5 bases). Per germline, CDR1 SGHAT and CDR2 FQNNGV. The V and J ends lost 8 bases and 1 base respectively, with 11 bases between them. There are 14 residues in the CDR3. CDR3 bases: TGTGCCAGCTCAGGACTGCTGAACACCGGGGAGCTGTTTTTT. It codes for CASSGLLNTGELFF.

Comments on this clone: A far larger clone is just one base off, so this is likely a read error. This chain uses TRBV29-1 with TRBJ2-3, with 9 bases lining up with TRBD2. The CDR3 contains 15 residues. Germline V gene data show CDR1 as SQVTM and CDR2 as ANQGSEA. V was pared by 4 bases and J by 2 bases, with 7 bases of the junction left unmatched. CDR3 DNA sequence: TGCAGCGTTGGTTTAGCGGGAGAGACCACAGATACGCAGTATTTT. As protein: CSVGLAGETTDTQYF.

This sequence joins TRBV4-1 and TRBJ2-1; 10 bases align to TRBD2. Germline trimming cut 4 bases from V and 9 bases from J; bases unmatched to any gene: 9. The CDR3 loop spans 15 amino acids. CDR1 MGHRA and CDR2 YSYEKL come from the germline V gene. The CDR3 DNA follows: TGCGCCAGCAGCCCTCCAGCGGGAGGGCTGTTTGAGCAGTTCTTC. Amino acids: CASSPPAGGLFEQFF.

On this clone: A read error is the likely source, as a far larger clone sits one nucleotide away. The chain joins TRBV25-1 to TRBJ1-1, with no clear D. Trimming removed 11 bases from V and 1 base from J, with 23 bases in between. The CDR3 sequence is 16 residues long. CDR1 MGHDK and CDR2 SYGVNS come from the germline V gene. The CDR3 region is CAGTPNLGGENTEAFF. Written as DNA, the CDR3 is TGTGCCGGCACCCCGAACCTAGGAGGTGAGAACACTGAAGCTTTCTTT.

V gene TRBV27 combines with J gene TRBJ2-5; D may be TRBD2 (6 bases). V was pared by 4 bases and J by 5 bases, with 20 bases between. Germline CDR1 and CDR2: MNHEY and SMNVEV (reference sequence). The CDR3 consists of 16 residues. CDR3 residues: CASSSTLLGGPETQYF. DNA of the CDR3: TGTGCCAGCAGTTCCACCCTCCTTGGAGGGCCGGAGACCCAGTACTTC.

The chain links TRBV5-4 to TRBJ2-3, with a weak D call TRBD2 (5 bases). Trimming left V 4 bases short and J 5 bases short, with 20 bases between. Germline V gives CDR1 SGHNT, CDR2 YYREEE (reference sequence). The CDR3 is 16 amino acids. The CDR3 protein is CASSQEGPSNLDTQYF. The CDR3 bases are TGTGCCAGCAGCCAAGAGGGTCCTAGCAATCTAGATACGCAGTATTTT.

V gene TRBV2 combines with J gene TRBJ2-6, with D possibly being TRBD1 or TRBD2 (5 bases each). Trimming pared 6 bases from V and 0 bases from J, leaving 12 bases between. Germline V gene data show CDR1 as SNHLY and CDR2 as FYNNEI. The CDR3 contains 16 residues. The CDR3 nucleotides read TGTGCCAGCAGCCGGGACGCCAGCTCTGGGGCCAACGTCCTGACTTTC. It encodes CASSRDASSGANVLTF. Combining the CDR3 with reference TRBV2 and TRBJ2-6 gives the whole variable domain EPEVTQTPSHQVTQMGQEVILRCVPISNHLYFYWYRQILGQKVEFLVSFYNNEISEKSEIFDDQFSVERPDGSNFTLKIRSTKLEDSAMYFCASSRDASSGANVLTFGAGSRLTVL.